The 12 T cell receptor beta chains reported below all come from one sample, sequenced in a study of blood T cell repertoires in COVID-19. Some clones are missing from TCRdb's copy, which holds only in-frame ones; the method was immunoSEQ multiplex PCR. The table has around 330,000 clones, roughly 88% seen once. The material sequenced was peripheral blood. These receptors came from a woman in her 30s with COVID-19, enrolled during active disease.

This sequence joins TRBV15 and TRBJ2-5; D ambiguous. Germline V CDR1 and CDR2: LNHNV, YYDKDF (reference sequence). This CDR3 is built from 13 residues. The germline V and J ends were trimmed by 6 bases and 1 base, with 9 bases remaining between them. CDR3 nucleotides: TGTGCCACCAGTTACTCACTCCAAGAGACCCAGTACTTC. This sequence encodes CATSYSLQETQYF.

The rearrangement uses TRBV19 and TRBJ1-1, with 7 nucleotides matching TRBD1. CDR3 length: 13 amino acids. The germline V gene encodes CDR1 LNHDA and CDR2 SQIVND (reference sequence). J lost 4 bases, V lost 7 bases, and 6 bases had no gene match. The DNA of the CDR3 is TGTGCCAGTAACCCACAGGGGACCACTGAAGCTTTCTTT. Encoded protein: CASNPQGTTEAFF. Based on the CDR3 plus reference TRBV19 and TRBJ1-1, the full variable domain is DGGITQSPKYLFRKEGQNVTLSCEQNLNHDAMYWYRQDPGQGLRLIYYSQIVNDFQKGDIAEGYSVSREKKESFPLTVTSAQKNPTAFYLCASNPQGTTEAFFGQGTRLTVV.

The CDR3 nucleotides are TGTGCTTCTAAGGGGGCAGGGCGCACAGATACGCAGTATTTT. Its translation: CASKGAGRTDTQYF. The chain has TRBV11-2 and TRBJ2-3, with 7 bases matching TRBD1. Germline CDR1 SGHAT, CDR2 FQNNGV. This CDR3 comprises 14 residues.

The V and J genes are TRBV24-1 and TRBJ2-1; 7 bases agree with TRBD2. Trimming cost V 0 bases and J 5 bases; bases outside gene matches: 3. The germline CDR1 and CDR2 sequences are KGHDR and SFDVKD. This CDR3 region has 15 residues. CDR3 coding DNA: TGTGCCACCAGTGATTTGCTTGGGAGGGACAATGAGCAGTTCTTC. Translating it yields CATSDLLGRDNEQFF.

Only one count was recorded for this clone. V and J are TRBV6-5 and TRBJ2-5, with D maybe TRBD1 (5 bases). Germline lookup yields CDR1 MNHEY and CDR2 SVGAGI. The CDR3 has 14 amino acids. Trimming removed 7 bases at V and 0 bases at J, with 12 bases between. The CDR3 reads CASKRTNNQETQYF. CDR3 DNA sequence: TGTGCCAGCAAGAGGACAAATAACCAAGAGACCCAGTACTTC.

CDR3 loop: CASSYGQYNEQFF. The CDR3 nucleotides read TGTGCCAGCAGCTACGGACAGTACAATGAGCAGTTCTTC. The chain carries TRBV11-3 and TRBJ2-1; TRBD1 might be the D (6 bases). V was trimmed by 4 bases and J by 4 bases, leaving 8 bases between them. This CDR3 comprises 13 residues. CDR1 SGHNT and CDR2 YENEEA come from the germline V gene.

V and J are TRBV5-8 and TRBJ2-5; 9 bases are shared with TRBD1. The germline V gene has CDR1 SGHTS and CDR2 YDEGEE. With V trimmed by 3 bases and J by 0 bases, 9 bases remained unmatched. The CDR3 loop spans 17 amino acids. The CDR3 DNA reads TGTGCCAGCAGCTCCGGACAGGGGTTCCCTTACCAAGAGACCCAGTACTTC. This codes for CASSSGQGFPYQETQYF.

The chain combines TRBV7-9 with TRBJ1-2, with 9 bases fitting TRBD1. The length of the CDR3 is 14 residues. Trimming cost V 3 bases and J 6 bases; bases outside gene matches: 5. Per the germline V gene, CDR1 is SEHNR and CDR2 is FQNEAQ (reference sequence). The CDR3 spells CASSLGQGHHGYTF. The DNA for the CDR3 is TGTGCCAGCAGCTTGGGACAGGGACACCATGGCTACACCTTC. Looking up the rest from reference TRBV7-9 and TRBJ1-2 gives the full variable domain: DTGVSQNPRHKITKRGQNVTFRCDPISEHNRLYWYRQTLGQGPEFLTYFQNEAQLEKSRLLSDRFSAERPKGSFSTLEIQRTEQGDSAMYLCASSLGQGHHGYTFGSGTRLTVV.

The V and J genes are TRBV6-5 and TRBJ1-2; weak D call: TRBD1 (5 bases). V was cut by 7 bases and J by 4 bases, with 13 bases left in between. This CDR3 has 13 residues. Germline CDR1 MNHEY, CDR2 SVGAGI. CDR3 protein: CASTDAGFYGYTF. In DNA, the CDR3 is TGTGCCAGCACCGACGCAGGGTTCTATGGCTACACCTTC.

J is TRBJ1-1 and V is TRBV5-1; D ambiguous. The CDR3 consists of 14 residues. Germline V lookup: CDR1 SGHRS, CDR2 YFSETQ. Trimming left V 3 bases short and J 0 bases short, with 9 bases between. CDR3 DNA: TGCGCCAGCAGCTCCGACGGGGTGAACACTGAAGCTTTCTTT. It is translated as CASSSDGVNTEAFF.

CDR3 nucleotide sequence: TGTGCCAGCGGGGCAGGGGACACTGAAGCTTTCTTT. Translated, it gives CASGAGDTEAFF. This chain uses TRBV2 with TRBJ1-1, with D maybe TRBD1 (6 bases). Germline V gene data show CDR1 as SNHLY and CDR2 as FYNNEI. The V and J ends lost 8 bases and 3 bases respectively, with 10 bases between them. This CDR3 is built from 12 residues.

The sample holds a few counts of this clone. The J gene is TRBJ2-1, the V gene TRBV27, with TRBD2 as a possible D gene (5 bases). CDR3 length: 12 residues. Trimming left V 4 bases short and J 8 bases short, with 9 bases between. Germline V gene data show CDR1 as MNHEY and CDR2 as SMNVEV (reference sequence). The CDR3 DNA is TGTGCCAGCAGTTGGGCCGGGGATGAGCAGTTCTTC. Amino acid sequence: CASSWAGDEQFF.